The 15 T cell receptor beta chains listed next were all sequenced from one sample in a study of cytomegalovirus exposure and HLA in healthy donors. With 60 Vbeta and 13 Jbeta primers, the PCR was carried out. TCRdb's copy holds only in-frame clones and misses some; the assay was immunoSEQ multiplex PCR. The sample shows 150,000 or so clones, roughly three quarters of them seen only once. The source material was PBMCs. The receptors shown here come from a man aged 30 to 39 in good health and CMV-seropositive.

V is TRBV11-3 and J is TRBJ2-1, with D perhaps TRBD1 (6 bases). Looked up from germline, CDR1 is SGHNT and CDR2 is YENEEA. The CDR3 has 15 residues. The ends were cut back, 5 bases at V and 0 bases at J, with 11 bases in the middle. The CDR3 sequence: CASSRTGSSYNEQFF. The CDR3 DNA follows: TGTGCCAGCAGCCGTACAGGGAGCTCCTACAATGAGCAGTTCTTC.

The chain links TRBV21-1 to TRBJ2-5; the D call in the table, TRBD1, was not verified against the DNA. TRBV21-1 is shown as a pseudogene. The CDR3 extends over 16 amino acids. CDR3 coding DNA: TGTGCCAGCAGCAAAGTGGCAGGGGAGTTAGAAGAGACCCAGTACTTC. Translating gives CASSKVAGELEETQYF.

The V call is TRBV6-1, the J call TRBJ2-3; TRBD1 agrees at 8 bases. Per germline, CDR1 MNHNS and CDR2 SASEGT. This CDR3 spans 14 amino acids. V shed 3 bases, J shed 5 bases, and the junction held 4 bases outside the gene matches. The CDR3 bases are TGTGCCAGCAGTGACAGGGGGCGCCGAGATACGCAGTATTTT. It codes for CASSDRGRRDTQYF.

The chain's CDR3 is CASSWDRGLDTDTQYF. CDR3 nucleotides: TGTGCCAGCAGCTGGGACAGGGGTTTGGACACAGATACGCAGTATTTT. The chain joins TRBV11-1 to TRBJ2-3, with 10 nucleotides matching TRBD1. V shed 4 bases, J shed 2 bases, and the junction held 6 bases outside the gene matches. Germline V gene data show CDR1 as SGHAT and CDR2 as FQDESV (reference sequence). The length of the CDR3 is 16 residues.

This clone appeared a few times. The rearrangement joins TRBV6-5 to TRBJ1-2; 10 bases match TRBD1. This CDR3 spans 16 amino acids. V lost 2 bases and J lost 4; bases outside the gene matches: 7. Per germline, CDR1 MNHEY and CDR2 SVGAGI. The CDR3 is CASSYARTGGSYGYTF. CDR3 bases: TGTGCCAGCAGTTACGCACGGACAGGGGGATCCTATGGCTACACCTTC.

The chain is built from TRBV14 and TRBJ1-6; TRBD1 might be the D (6 bases). Germline V gives CDR1 SGHDN, CDR2 FVKESK. V lost 4 bases and J lost 7, with 11 bases in between. This CDR3 spans 14 amino acids. CDR3 sequence: CASSLVQGNSPLHF. The CDR3 nucleotides are TGTGCCAGCAGCCTCGTTCAGGGGAATTCACCCCTCCACTTT.

V is TRBV9 and J is TRBJ2-5; the D gene is possibly TRBD1 (6 bases). The germline gives CDR1 SGDLS, CDR2 YYNGEE. The ends were cut back, 1 base at V and 5 bases at J, with 12 bases in the middle. This CDR3 is 14 amino acids long. This CDR3 is CASSVSRGGETQYF. CDR3 nucleotide sequence: TGTGCCAGCAGCGTATCCAGGGGCGGGGAGACCCAGTACTTC.

This chain uses TRBV7-3 with TRBJ2-1; 9 bases agree with TRBD2. Germline V gene lookup returns CDR1 SGHTA and CDR2 FQGTGA. This CDR3 is 15 amino acids long. J gave up 5 bases and V 4 bases, and 6 bases lay outside the gene matches. CDR3 in DNA: TGTGCCAGCAGCTCGGGACTAGCTCCCCACAATGAGCAGTTCTTC. The encoded protein is CASSSGLAPHNEQFF.

The V call is TRBV25-1, the J call TRBJ1-2; TRBD1 is a possible D gene (6 bases). The germline gives CDR1 MGHDK, CDR2 SYGVNS. CDR3 length equals 13 residues. The V and J ends lost 1 base and 4 bases respectively, with 7 bases between them. The CDR3 bases are TGTGCCAGCAGTGAATGGGGGCCCTATGGCTACACCTTC. Translating gives CASSEWGPYGYTF.

This chain joins TRBV21-1 and TRBJ1-2. TRBV21-1 is an annotated pseudogene. The CDR3 covers 17 residues. The DNA of the CDR3 is TGTGCCAGCAGCAAAGCTCCCGAGAGGGAGTGGAACTATGGCTACACCTTC. This sequence encodes CASSKAPEREWNYGYTF.

This chain links TRBV25-1 with TRBJ2-1, with 9 bases matching TRBD2. CDR3 length: 15 residues. Germline CDR1 is MGHDK and CDR2 is SYGVNS. The J segment lost 7 bases and the V segment lost 8 bases, leaving 12 bases of the junction unmatched. This CDR3 reads CASLEAGGLPNEQFF. CDR3 in DNA: TGTGCCAGCTTGGAGGCGGGAGGGCTGCCAAATGAGCAGTTCTTC.

The genes are TRBV9 and TRBJ1-1; D perhaps matches TRBD1 (5 bases). The germline V and J ends were trimmed by 7 bases and 1 base, with 8 bases remaining between them. The CDR3 is 12 amino acids. CDR1 is SGDLS, CDR2 YYNGEE, per germline. CDR3 DNA: TGTGCCAGCGGGAGGGGGAACACTGAAGCTTTCTTT. Translated, it gives CASGRGNTEAFF.

The chain uses TRBV11-3 and TRBJ2-3; D may be TRBD2 (5 bases). Germline V gene sequence: CDR1 SGHNT, CDR2 YENEEA. This CDR3 comprises 15 residues. V lost 2 bases and J 3 bases, leaving 12 bases between the germline ends. CDR3 nucleotide sequence: TGTGCCAGCAGCTTATCCCCAGGAGGAACAGATACGCAGTATTTT. Protein: CASSLSPGGTDTQYF.

This sequence joins TRBV10-1 and TRBJ2-5; 8 nucleotides agree with TRBD2. CDR3 length equals 15 residues. J gave up 4 bases and V 3 bases, and 7 bases lay outside the gene matches. In germline, CDR1 is WNHNN, CDR2 SYGVQD (reference sequence). CDR3 sequence (DNA): TGCGCCAGCAGTGAAGTAGCGGGAACGTTAGAGACCCAGTACTTC. Translation: CASSEVAGTLETQYF.

A note on this clone: A junction end diverges from the germline sequence, so it may reflect a read error. V gene TRBV5-6 combines with J gene TRBJ2-7; TRBD1 might be the D (5 bases). Germline V gene data show CDR1 as SGHDT and CDR2 as YYEEEE. The CDR3 runs 14 residues. CDR3 in DNA: TGTGCCAACAGCCCAGGGTATAAATTCTACGAGCAGTACTTC. Amino acid sequence: CANSPGYKFYEQYF.